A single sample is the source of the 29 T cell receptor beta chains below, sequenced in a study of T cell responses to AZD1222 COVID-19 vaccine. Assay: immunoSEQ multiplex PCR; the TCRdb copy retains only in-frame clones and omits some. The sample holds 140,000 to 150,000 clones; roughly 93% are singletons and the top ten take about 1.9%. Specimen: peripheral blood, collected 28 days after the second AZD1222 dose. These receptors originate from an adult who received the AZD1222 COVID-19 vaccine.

The CDR3 is CASSPVYSNQPQHF. The DNA for the CDR3 is TGTGCCAGTTCCCCAGTTTATAGCAATCAGCCCCAGCATTTT. The rearrangement links TRBV18 to TRBJ1-5; D unresolved. Germline CDR1 reads KGHSH; CDR2 reads LQKENI. The CDR3 is 14 amino acids. Trimming took 9 bases from V and 0 from J, leaving 12 bases between them.

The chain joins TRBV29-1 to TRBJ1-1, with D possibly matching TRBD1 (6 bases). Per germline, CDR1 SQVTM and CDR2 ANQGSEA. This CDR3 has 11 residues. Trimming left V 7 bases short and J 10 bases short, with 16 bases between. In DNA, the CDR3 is TGCAGCGGCCGGGACACGGGGGGAGCTTTCTTT. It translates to CSGRDTGGAFF.

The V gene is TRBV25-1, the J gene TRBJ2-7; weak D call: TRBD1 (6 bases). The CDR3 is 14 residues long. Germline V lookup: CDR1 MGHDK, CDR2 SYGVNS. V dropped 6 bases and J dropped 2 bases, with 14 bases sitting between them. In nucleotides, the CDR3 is TGTGCCAGCAGGGGACAAGGAGGCACCTACGAGCAGTACTTC. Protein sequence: CASRGQGGTYEQYF.

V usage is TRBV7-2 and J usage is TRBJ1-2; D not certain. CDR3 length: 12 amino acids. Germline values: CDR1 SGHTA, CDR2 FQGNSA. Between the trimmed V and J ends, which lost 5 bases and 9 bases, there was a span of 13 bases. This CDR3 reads CASSPRTESYTF. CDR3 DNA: TGTGCCAGCAGCCCCAGAACAGAAAGCTACACCTTC.

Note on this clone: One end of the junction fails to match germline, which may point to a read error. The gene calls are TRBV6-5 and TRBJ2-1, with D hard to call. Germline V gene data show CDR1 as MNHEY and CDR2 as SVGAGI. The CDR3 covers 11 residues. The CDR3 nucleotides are TGTGCCAGCAGAACGTACAGTGAGCAGTTCTTC. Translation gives CASRTYSEQFF.

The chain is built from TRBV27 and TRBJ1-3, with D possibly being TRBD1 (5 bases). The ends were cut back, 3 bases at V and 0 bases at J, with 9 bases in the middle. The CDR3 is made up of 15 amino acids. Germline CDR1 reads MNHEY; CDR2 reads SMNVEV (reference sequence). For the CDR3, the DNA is TGTGCCAGCAGTTTTCAGGGAGCCTCTGGAAACACCATATATTTT. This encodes CASSFQGASGNTIYF.

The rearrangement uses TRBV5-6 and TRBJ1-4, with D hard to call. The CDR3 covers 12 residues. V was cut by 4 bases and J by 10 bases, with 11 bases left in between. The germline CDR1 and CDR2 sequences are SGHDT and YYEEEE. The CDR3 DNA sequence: TGTGCCAGCAGCATGACAAGGGCAAAACTGTTTTTT. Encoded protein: CASSMTRAKLFF.

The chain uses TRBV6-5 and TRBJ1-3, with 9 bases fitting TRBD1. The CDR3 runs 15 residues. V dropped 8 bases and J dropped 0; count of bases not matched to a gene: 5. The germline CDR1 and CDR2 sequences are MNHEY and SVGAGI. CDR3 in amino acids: CASGQGSSSGNTIYF. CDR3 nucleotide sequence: TGTGCCAGCGGACAGGGGTCGAGCTCTGGAAACACCATATATTTT.

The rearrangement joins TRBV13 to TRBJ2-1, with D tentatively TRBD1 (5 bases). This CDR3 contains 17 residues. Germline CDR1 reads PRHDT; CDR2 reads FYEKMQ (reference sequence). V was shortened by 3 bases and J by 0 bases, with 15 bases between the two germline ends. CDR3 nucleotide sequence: TGTGCCAGCAGCTTTTTATCCAGGGCGCCCTCCTACAATGAGCAGTTCTTC. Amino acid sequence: CASSFLSRAPSYNEQFF.

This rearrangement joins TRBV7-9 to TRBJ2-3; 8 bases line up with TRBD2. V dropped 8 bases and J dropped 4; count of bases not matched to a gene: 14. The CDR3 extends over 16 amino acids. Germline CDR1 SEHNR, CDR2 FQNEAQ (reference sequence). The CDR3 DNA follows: TGTGCCAGCCTTTTCGGCGGGAGGAGTCACTCAGATACGCAGTATTTT. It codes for CASLFGGRSHSDTQYF.

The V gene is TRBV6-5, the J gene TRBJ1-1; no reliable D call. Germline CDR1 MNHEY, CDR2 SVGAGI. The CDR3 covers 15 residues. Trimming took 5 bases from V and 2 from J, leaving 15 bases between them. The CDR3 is CASSTLVGRNTEAFF. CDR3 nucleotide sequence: TGTGCCAGCAGTACCCTTGTGGGTCGCAACACTGAAGCTTTCTTT.

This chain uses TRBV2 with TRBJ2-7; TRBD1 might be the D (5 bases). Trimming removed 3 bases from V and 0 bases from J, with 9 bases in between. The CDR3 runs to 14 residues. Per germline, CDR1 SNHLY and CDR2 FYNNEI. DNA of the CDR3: TGTGCCAGCAGTGATCAGGGTTCCTCCTACGAGCAGTACTTC. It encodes CASSDQGSSYEQYF. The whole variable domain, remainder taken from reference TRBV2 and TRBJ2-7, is EPEVTQTPSHQVTQMGQEVILRCVPISNHLYFYWYRQILGQKVEFLVSFYNNEISEKSEIFDDQFSVERPDGSNFTLKIRSTKLEDSAMYFCASSDQGSSYEQYFGPGTRLTVT.

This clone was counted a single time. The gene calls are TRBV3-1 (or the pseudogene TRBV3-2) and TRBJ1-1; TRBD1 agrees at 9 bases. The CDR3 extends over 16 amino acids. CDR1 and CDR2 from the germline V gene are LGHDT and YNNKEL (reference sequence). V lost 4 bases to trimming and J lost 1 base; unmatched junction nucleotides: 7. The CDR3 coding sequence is TGTGCCAGCAGCCCGTGGGCGGGACAGGGGAACACTGAAGCTTTCTTT. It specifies CASSPWAGQGNTEAFF.

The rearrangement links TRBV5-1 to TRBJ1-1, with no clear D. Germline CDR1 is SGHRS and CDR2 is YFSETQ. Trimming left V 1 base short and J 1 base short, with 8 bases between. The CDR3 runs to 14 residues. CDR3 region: CASSLHQENTEAFF. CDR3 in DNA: TGCGCCAGCAGCTTGCATCAGGAGAACACTGAAGCTTTCTTT.

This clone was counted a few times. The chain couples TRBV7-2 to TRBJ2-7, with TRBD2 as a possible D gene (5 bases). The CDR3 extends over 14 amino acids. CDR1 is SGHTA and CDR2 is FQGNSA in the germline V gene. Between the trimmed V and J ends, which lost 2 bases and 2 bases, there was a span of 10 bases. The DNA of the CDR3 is TGTGCCAGCAGCTTAAGCCTAGCCGCCTACGAGCAGTACTTC. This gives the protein CASSLSLAAYEQYF. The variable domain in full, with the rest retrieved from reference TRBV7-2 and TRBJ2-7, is GAGVSQSPSNKVTEKGKDVELRCDPISGHTALYWYRQSLGQGLEFLIYFQGNSAPDKSGLPSDRFSAERTGGSVSTLTIQRTQQEDSAVYLCASSLSLAAYEQYFGPGTRLTVT.

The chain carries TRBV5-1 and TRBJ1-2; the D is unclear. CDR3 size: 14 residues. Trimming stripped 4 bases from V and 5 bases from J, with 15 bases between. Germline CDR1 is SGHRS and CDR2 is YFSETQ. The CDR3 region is CASSLGELDYGYTF. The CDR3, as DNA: TGCGCCAGCAGCCTTGGGGAATTGGATTATGGCTACACCTTC.

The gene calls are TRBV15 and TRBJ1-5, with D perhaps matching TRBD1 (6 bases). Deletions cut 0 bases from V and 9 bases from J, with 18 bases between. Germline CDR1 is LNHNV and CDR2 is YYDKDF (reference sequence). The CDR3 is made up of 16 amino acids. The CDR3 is CATSRDRGQGHTPQHF. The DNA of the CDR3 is TGTGCCACCAGCAGAGATAGGGGACAAGGCCATACGCCCCAGCATTTT.

In DNA, the CDR3 is TGTGCCAGCAGCCCAGTACAGGGGCGGAAGGACACTGAAGCTTTCTTT. Protein product: CASSPVQGRKDTEAFF. The chain carries TRBV7-6 and TRBJ1-1; TRBD1 aligns across 7 bases. J was trimmed by 3 bases and V by 5 bases; bases with no gene match: 12. Germline-derived CDR1 and CDR2 are SGHVS and FNYEAQ. The CDR3 extends over 16 amino acids.

CDR3 sequence reads: CASTRRRLAGTSPPDTQYF. The DNA of the CDR3 is TGTGCCAGCACCCGAAGGAGACTAGCGGGGACCTCCCCCCCAGATACGCAGTATTTT. J is TRBJ2-3 and V is TRBV2, with 11 bases identical to TRBD2. Germline-derived CDR1 and CDR2 are SNHLY and FYNNEI. The CDR3 loop spans 19 amino acids. V lost 7 bases, J lost 4 bases, and 19 bases stayed unmatched.

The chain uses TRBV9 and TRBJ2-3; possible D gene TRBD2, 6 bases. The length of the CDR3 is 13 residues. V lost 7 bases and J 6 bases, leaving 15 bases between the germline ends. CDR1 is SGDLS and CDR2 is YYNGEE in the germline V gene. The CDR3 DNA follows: TGTGCCAGCTCACTAAGGGGAGGCGATACGCAGTATTTT. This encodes CASSLRGGDTQYF.

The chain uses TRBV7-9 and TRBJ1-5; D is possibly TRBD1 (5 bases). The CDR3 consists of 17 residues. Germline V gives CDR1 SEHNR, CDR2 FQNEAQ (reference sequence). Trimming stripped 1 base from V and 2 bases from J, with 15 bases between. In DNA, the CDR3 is TGTGCCAGCAGCTTAGGGTCGGGGCCTCGTGGCAATCAGCCCCAGCATTTT. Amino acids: CASSLGSGPRGNQPQHF.

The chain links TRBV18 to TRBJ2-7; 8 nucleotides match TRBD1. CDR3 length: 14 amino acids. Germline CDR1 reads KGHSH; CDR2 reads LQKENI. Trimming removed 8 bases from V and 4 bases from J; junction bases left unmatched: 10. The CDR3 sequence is CASRLDREIYEQYF. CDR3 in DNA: TGTGCCAGCCGCCTGGACAGGGAGATATACGAGCAGTACTTC.

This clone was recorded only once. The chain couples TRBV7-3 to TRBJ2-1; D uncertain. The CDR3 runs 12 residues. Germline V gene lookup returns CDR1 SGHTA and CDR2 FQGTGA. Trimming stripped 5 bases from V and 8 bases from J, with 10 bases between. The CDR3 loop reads CASSNPGHEQFF. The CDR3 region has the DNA TGTGCCAGCAGCAATCCAGGCCATGAGCAGTTCTTC.

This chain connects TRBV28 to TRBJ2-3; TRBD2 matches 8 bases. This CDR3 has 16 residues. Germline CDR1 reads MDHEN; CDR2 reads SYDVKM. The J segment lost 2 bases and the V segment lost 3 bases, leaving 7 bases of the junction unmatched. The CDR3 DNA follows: TGTGCCAGCAGTTTGGCGGGGGGCCTCCTCACAGATACGCAGTATTTT. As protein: CASSLAGGLLTDTQYF.

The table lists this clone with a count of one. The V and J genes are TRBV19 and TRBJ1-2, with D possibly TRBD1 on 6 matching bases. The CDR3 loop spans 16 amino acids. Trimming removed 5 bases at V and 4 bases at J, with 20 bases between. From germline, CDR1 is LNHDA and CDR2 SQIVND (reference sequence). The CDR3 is CASSPQVGGRPYGYTF. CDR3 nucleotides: TGTGCCAGTAGTCCCCAGGTGGGGGGCCGGCCCTATGGCTACACCTTC.

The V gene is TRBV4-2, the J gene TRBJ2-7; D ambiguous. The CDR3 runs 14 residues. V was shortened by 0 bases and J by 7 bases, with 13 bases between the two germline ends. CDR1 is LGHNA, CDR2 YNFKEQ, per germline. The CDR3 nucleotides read TGTGCCAGCAGCCAAGACCTGGCGCCCCTAGAGCAGTACTTC. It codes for CASSQDLAPLEQYF.

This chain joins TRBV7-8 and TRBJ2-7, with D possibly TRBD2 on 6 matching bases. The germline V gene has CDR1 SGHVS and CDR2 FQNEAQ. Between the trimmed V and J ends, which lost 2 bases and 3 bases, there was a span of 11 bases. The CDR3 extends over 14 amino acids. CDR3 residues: CASSLLEGSYEQYF. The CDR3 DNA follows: TGTGCCAGCAGCTTATTGGAGGGGAGCTACGAGCAGTACTTC.

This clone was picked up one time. CDR3 in amino acids: CASRGGRLNTEAFF. Here the CDR3 DNA reads TGTGCCAGCAGGGGGGGGCGGTTGAACACTGAAGCTTTCTTT. This chain connects TRBV6-5 to TRBJ1-1, with D possibly matching TRBD1 (6 bases). The CDR3 extends over 14 amino acids. From germline, CDR1 is MNHEY and CDR2 SVGAGI. Trimming took off 6 bases at V and 0 bases at J, with 11 bases between the two ends.

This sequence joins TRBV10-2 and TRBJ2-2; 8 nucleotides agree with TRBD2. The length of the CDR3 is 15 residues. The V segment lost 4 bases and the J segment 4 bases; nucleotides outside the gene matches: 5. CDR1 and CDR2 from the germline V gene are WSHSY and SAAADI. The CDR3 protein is CASSAASGRTGELFF. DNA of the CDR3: TGCGCCAGCAGTGCGGCTAGCGGGCGCACCGGGGAGCTGTTTTTT.